This entry lists 8 T cell receptor beta chains sequenced from one sample in a study of cytotoxic CD8 clonotypes in ibrutinib-treated CLL. TCRdb's table, derived via immunoSEQ multiplex PCR, lists solely in-frame clones and lacks some. Of about 68,000 clones listed, 70% to 90% were seen once; the top ten hold around 7.7%. This sample comprised PBMCs, obtained at disease progression, from a patient treated with ibrutinib. These receptors were taken from a human donor with chronic lymphocytic leukemia.

The DNA of the CDR3 is TGTGCCAGCAGTACAGGCGGTGAAGCTTTCTTT. Translation: CASSTGGEAFF. The chain couples TRBV6-5 to TRBJ1-1, with D maybe TRBD1 (5 bases). The CDR3 runs to 11 residues. Trimming removed 5 bases at V and 7 bases at J, with 8 bases between. Per the germline V gene, CDR1 is MNHEY and CDR2 is SVGAGI.

The chain links TRBV15 to TRBJ2-1; TRBD1 might be the D (7 bases). The CDR3 consists of 18 residues. Germline V gene sequence: CDR1 LNHNV, CDR2 YYDKDF (reference sequence). The V and J ends lost 0 bases and 8 bases respectively, with 23 bases between them. As DNA, the CDR3 is TGTGCCACCAGCAGAGATTTTCTTGGAGGGGGCGGCTCGGATGAGCAGTTCTTC. This gives the protein CATSRDFLGGGGSDEQFF. The entire variable domain, with the rest obtained from reference TRBV15 and TRBJ2-1, is as follows: DAMVIQNPRYQVTQFGKPVTLSCSQTLNHNVMYWYQQKSSQAPKLLFHYYDKDFNNEADTPDNFQSRRPNTSFCFLDIRSPGLGDTAMYLCATSRDFLGGGGSDEQFFGPGTRLTVL.

V usage is TRBV7-9 and J usage is TRBJ2-1; TRBD1 agrees at 7 bases. The ends lost 2 bases at V and 0 bases at J; junction bases unmatched: 1. CDR1 is SEHNR, CDR2 FQNEAQ, per germline (reference sequence). This CDR3 is 15 amino acids long. The CDR3 sequence: CASSLTGDSYNEQFF. Here the CDR3 DNA reads TGTGCCAGCAGCTTAACAGGGGACTCCTACAATGAGCAGTTCTTC. The full variable domain, with the rest looked up from reference TRBV7-9 and TRBJ2-1, is DTGVSQNPRHKITKRGQNVTFRCDPISEHNRLYWYRQTLGQGPEFLTYFQNEAQLEKSRLLSDRFSAERPKGSFSTLEIQRTEQGDSAMYLCASSLTGDSYNEQFFGPGTRLTVL.

The genes are TRBV7-2 and TRBJ1-4; D is uncertain. V lost 0 bases and J lost 4, with 9 bases in between. Germline V gene data show CDR1 as SGHTA and CDR2 as FQGNSA. CDR3 length equals 15 residues. The CDR3 reads CASSLARGHNEKLFF. CDR3 sequence (DNA): TGTGCCAGCAGCTTAGCGCGAGGGCATAATGAAAAACTGTTTTTT. Drawing the rest from reference TRBV7-2 and TRBJ1-4, the complete variable domain is GAGVSQSPSNKVTEKGKDVELRCDPISGHTALYWYRQSLGQGLEFLIYFQGNSAPDKSGLPSDRFSAERTGGSVSTLTIQRTQQEDSAVYLCASSLARGHNEKLFFGSGTQLSVL.

In regard to this clone: In the same sample, other DNA sequences code for this CDR3. The V call is TRBV5-1, the J call TRBJ2-7; no clear D gene. This CDR3 region has 13 residues. V lost 2 bases and J 2 bases, leaving 8 bases between the germline ends. Germline V gene sequence: CDR1 SGHRS, CDR2 YFSETQ. The CDR3 DNA reads TGCGCCAGCAGCTTTGACGGAACCTACGAGCAGTACTTC. Protein sequence: CASSFDGTYEQYF.

V gene TRBV2 combines with J gene TRBJ2-1; D unresolved. Per the germline V gene, CDR1 is SNHLY and CDR2 is FYNNEI. CDR3 length equals 12 residues. V was shortened by 4 bases and J by 4 bases, with 5 bases between the two germline ends. The CDR3 DNA sequence: TGTGCCAGCAGTGGTTTATACAATGAGCAGTTCTTC. Translating gives CASSGLYNEQFF.

The chain combines TRBV2 with TRBJ2-5; D remains ambiguous. In germline, CDR1 is SNHLY, CDR2 FYNNEI. V was clipped by 7 bases and J by 0 bases, with 9 bases between them. The CDR3 is made up of 13 amino acids. The CDR3 DNA reads as TGTGCCAGCAACGTGGGGTACCAAGAGACCCAGTACTTC. Protein: CASNVGYQETQYF.

The chain is built from TRBV30 and TRBJ1-5, with a tentative D call TRBD1 (5 bases). CDR1 is GTSNPN, CDR2 SVGIG, per germline (reference sequence). V was cut by 4 bases and J by 4 bases, with 14 bases left in between. This CDR3 region has 14 residues. CDR3 loop: CAWTRASGNQPQHF. The CDR3, as DNA: TGTGCCTGGACCCGGGCCTCAGGGAATCAGCCCCAGCATTTT.